This TCR beta chain is drawn from a study of TIL therapy for anti-PD-1-resistant metastatic lung cancer. The wider study: Tumor harvest preceded PD-1/PD-L1 blockade, followed by nivolumab treatment. Patients had a median age of nearly 55 years (range roughly 38-75). By whole-exome sequencing, median non-synonymous tumor mutation burden was around 1.5 mutations per megabase.

Findings and limits, study-wide: The cohort had more treatment-naive, never-smoker and oncogene-addicted patients than typical.

Comments on this clone: Its antigen remains unknown.

This was the immunoSEQ v3 assay. Method: immunoSEQ multiplex PCR; TCRdb's copy keeps in-frame clones and lacks some. The data show under 70,000 clones, 70% to 75% seen once. V lost 5 bases, J lost 0 bases, and 7 bases stayed unmatched. The CDR3 is 16 amino acids. Looked up from germline, CDR1 is LNHDA and CDR2 is SQIVND (reference sequence). Time point described: pre-treatment sample, taken before nivolumab and TIL therapy. The clonotype was recovered from a person aged 25-85 years with non-small cell lung cancer. This sample comprised blood, obtained at baseline. This chain links TRBV19 with TRBJ1-3, with 7 bases aligning to TRBD1. The CDR3 DNA reads TGTGCCAGTAGTGTGCGACAGGGAACCTCTGGAAACACCATATATTTT. It encodes CASSVRQGTSGNTIYF.